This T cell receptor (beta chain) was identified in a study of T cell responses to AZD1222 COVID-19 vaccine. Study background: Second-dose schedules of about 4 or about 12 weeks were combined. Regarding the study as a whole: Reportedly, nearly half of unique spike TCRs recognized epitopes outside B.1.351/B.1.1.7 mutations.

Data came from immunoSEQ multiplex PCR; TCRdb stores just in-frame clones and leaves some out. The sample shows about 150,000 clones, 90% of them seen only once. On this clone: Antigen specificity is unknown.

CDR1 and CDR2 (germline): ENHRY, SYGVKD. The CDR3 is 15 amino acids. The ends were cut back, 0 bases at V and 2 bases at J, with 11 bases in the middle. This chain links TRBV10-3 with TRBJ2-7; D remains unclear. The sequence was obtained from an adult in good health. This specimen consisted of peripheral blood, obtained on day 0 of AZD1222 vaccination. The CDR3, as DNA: TGTGCCATCAGTGAGTCAGGCTTGGTTACCTACGAGCAGTACTTC. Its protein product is CAISESGLVTYEQYF.